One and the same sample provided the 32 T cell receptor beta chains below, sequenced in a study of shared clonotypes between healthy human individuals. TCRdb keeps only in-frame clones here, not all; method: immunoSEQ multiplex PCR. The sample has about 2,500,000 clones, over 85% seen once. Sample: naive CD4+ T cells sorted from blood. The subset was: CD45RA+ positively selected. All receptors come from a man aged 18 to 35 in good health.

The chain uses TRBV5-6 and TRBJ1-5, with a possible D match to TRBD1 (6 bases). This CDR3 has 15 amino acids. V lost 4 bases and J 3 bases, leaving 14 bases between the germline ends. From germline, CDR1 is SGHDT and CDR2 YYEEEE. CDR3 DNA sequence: TGTGCCAGCAGCCTCAGGGGAGTCCTCAATCAGCCCCAGCATTTT. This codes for CASSLRGVLNQPQHF.

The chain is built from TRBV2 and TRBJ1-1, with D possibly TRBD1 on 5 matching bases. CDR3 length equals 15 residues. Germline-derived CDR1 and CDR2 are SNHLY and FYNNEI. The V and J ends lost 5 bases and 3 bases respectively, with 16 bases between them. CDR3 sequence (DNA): TGTGCCAGCAGTCTACCGGGACGAAGGGACACTGAAGCTTTCTTT. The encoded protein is CASSLPGRRDTEAFF. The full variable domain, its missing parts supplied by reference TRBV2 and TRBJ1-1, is EPEVTQTPSHQVTQMGQEVILRCVPISNHLYFYWYRQILGQKVEFLVSFYNNEISEKSEIFDDQFSVERPDGSNFTLKIRSTKLEDSAMYFCASSLPGRRDTEAFFGQGTRLTVV.

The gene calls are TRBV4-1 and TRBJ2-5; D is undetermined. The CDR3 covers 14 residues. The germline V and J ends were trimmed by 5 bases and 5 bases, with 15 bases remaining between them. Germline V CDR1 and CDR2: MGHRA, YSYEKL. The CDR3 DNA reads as TGCGCCAGCAGCGTACCTGGACGGGTTGAGACCCAGTACTTC. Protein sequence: CASSVPGRVETQYF.

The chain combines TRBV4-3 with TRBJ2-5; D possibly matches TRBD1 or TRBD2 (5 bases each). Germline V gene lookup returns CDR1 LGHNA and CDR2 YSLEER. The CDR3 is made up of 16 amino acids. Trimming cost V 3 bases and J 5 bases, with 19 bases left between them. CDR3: CASSQVGSGLEETQYF. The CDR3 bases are TGCGCCAGCAGCCAGGTCGGTTCGGGGCTTGAGGAGACCCAGTACTTC.

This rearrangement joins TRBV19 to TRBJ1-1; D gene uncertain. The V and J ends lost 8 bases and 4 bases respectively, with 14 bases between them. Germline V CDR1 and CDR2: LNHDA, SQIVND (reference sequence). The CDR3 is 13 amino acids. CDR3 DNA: TGTGCCAGTCTATCAAGGGAGTCCACTGAAGCTTTCTTT. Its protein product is CASLSRESTEAFF.

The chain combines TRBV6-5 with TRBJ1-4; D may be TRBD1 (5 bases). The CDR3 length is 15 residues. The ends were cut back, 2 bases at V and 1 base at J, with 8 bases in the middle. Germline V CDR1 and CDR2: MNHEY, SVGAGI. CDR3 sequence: CASSYGGGTNEKLFF. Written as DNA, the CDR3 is TGTGCCAGCAGTTACGGGGGAGGAACTAATGAAAAACTGTTTTTT.

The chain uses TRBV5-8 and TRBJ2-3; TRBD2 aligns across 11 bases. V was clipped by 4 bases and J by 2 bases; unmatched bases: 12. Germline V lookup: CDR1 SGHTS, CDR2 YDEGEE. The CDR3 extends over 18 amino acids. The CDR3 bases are TGTGCCAGCAGCCAAACCAAACGACTAGCGGGGTACACAGATACGCAGTATTTT. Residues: CASSQTKRLAGYTDTQYF.

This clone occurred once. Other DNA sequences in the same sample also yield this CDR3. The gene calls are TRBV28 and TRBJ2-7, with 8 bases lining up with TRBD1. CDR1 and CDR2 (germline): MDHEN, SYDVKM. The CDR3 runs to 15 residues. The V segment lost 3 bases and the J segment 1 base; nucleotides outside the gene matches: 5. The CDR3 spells CASSFGTGRSYEQYF. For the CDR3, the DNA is TGTGCCAGCAGTTTTGGGACAGGCAGATCCTACGAGCAGTACTTC.

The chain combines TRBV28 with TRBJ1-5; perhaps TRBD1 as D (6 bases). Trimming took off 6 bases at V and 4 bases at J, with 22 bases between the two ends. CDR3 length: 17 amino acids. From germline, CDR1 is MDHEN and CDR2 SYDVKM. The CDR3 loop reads CASRGGSTGYGNQPQHF. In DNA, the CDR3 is TGTGCCAGCAGGGGGGGATCAACAGGGTACGGGAATCAGCCCCAGCATTTT.

This CDR3 reads CASSLNRDTEAFF. CDR3 nucleotides: TGTGCCAGCAGCTTAAACCGGGACACTGAAGCTTTCTTT. The rearrangement links TRBV7-6 to TRBJ1-1; no reliable D call. Germline V lookup: CDR1 SGHVS, CDR2 FNYEAQ. Trimming left V 2 bases short and J 3 bases short, with 7 bases between. The CDR3 totals 13 residues. Drawing the rest from reference TRBV7-6 and TRBJ1-1, the complete variable domain is GAGVSQSPRYKVTKRGQDVALRCDPISGHVSLYWYRQALGQGPEFLTYFNYEAQQDKSGLPNDRFSAERPEGSISTLTIQRTEQRDSAMYRCASSLNRDTEAFFGQGTRLTVV.

The CDR3 here is CASSESRRVEAFF. The DNA of the CDR3 is TGTGCCAGCAGTGAAAGTAGGAGGGTTGAAGCTTTCTTT. This chain uses TRBV6-1 with TRBJ1-1; D unresolved. This CDR3 contains 13 residues. V was shortened by 2 bases and J by 7 bases, with 11 bases between the two germline ends. Germline V gives CDR1 MNHNS, CDR2 SASEGT.

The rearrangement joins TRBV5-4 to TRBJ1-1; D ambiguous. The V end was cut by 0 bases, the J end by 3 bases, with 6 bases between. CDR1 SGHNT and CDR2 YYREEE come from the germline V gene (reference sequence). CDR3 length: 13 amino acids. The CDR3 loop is CASSLERDTEAFF. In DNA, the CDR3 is TGTGCCAGCAGCTTGGAAAGAGACACTGAAGCTTTCTTT.

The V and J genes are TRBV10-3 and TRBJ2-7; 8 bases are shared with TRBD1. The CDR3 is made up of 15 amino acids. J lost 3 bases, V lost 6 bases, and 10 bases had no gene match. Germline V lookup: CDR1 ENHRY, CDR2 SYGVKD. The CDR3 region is CAIRNGQGPFYEQYF. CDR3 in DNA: TGTGCCATCAGAAATGGACAGGGACCCTTCTACGAGCAGTACTTC.

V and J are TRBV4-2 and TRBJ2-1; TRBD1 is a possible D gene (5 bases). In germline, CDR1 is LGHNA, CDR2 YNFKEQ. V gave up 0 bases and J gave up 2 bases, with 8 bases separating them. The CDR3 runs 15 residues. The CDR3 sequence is CASSQDRATYNEQFF. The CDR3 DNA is TGTGCCAGCAGCCAAGACAGGGCTACCTACAATGAGCAGTTCTTC.

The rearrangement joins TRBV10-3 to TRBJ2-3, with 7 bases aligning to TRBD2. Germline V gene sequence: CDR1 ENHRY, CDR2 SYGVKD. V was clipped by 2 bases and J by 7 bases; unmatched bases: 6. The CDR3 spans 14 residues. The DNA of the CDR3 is TGTGCCATCAGTGAGGGTCCCGGGGGGAATACGCAGTATTTT. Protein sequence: CAISEGPGGNTQYF.

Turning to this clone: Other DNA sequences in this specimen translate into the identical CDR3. CDR3 coding DNA: TGTGCCAGTAGTATTGTTGGGACAGGGCCCTACGAGCAGTACTTC. This codes for CASSIVGTGPYEQYF. This chain uses TRBV19 with TRBJ2-7; 9 bases line up with TRBD1. The CDR3 extends over 15 amino acids. J gave up 2 bases and V 3 bases, and 5 bases lay outside the gene matches. CDR1 is LNHDA and CDR2 is SQIVND in the germline V gene (reference sequence). The full variable domain, completed using reference TRBV19 and TRBJ2-7, is DGGITQSPKYLFRKEGQNVTLSCEQNLNHDAMYWYRQDPGQGLRLIYYSQIVNDFQKGDIAEGYSVSREKKESFPLTVTSAQKNPTAFYLCASSIVGTGPYEQYFGPGTRLTVT.

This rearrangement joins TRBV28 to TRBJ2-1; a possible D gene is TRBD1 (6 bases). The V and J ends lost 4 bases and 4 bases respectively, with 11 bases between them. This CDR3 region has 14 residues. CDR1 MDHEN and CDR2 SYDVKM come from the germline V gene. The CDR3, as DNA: TGTGCCAGCAGTTCTGGGACACTTTACAATGAGCAGTTCTTC. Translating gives CASSSGTLYNEQFF.

The CDR3: CASSTLAGAQTDTQYF. The CDR3 bases are TGTGCCAGCTCAACTCTAGCGGGCGCCCAAACAGATACGCAGTATTTT. The chain employs TRBV18 and TRBJ2-3; TRBD2 matches at 8 bases. Losses at the gene ends were 5 bases for V and 3 bases for J; bases not matched to a gene: 10. CDR1 is KGHSH and CDR2 is LQKENI in the germline V gene. The CDR3 extends over 16 amino acids.

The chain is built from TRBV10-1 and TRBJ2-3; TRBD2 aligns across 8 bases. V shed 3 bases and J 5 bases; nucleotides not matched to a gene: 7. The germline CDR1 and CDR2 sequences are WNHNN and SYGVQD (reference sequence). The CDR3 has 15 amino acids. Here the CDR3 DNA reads TGCGCCAGCAGTGACGGGACTAGATTCGGAGATACGCAGTATTTT. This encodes CASSDGTRFGDTQYF.

CDR3 loop: CASSQETSGSPLHF. In DNA, the CDR3 is TGTGCCAGCAGCCAGGAGACATCAGGTTCACCCCTCCACTTT. The gene calls are TRBV4-2 and TRBJ1-6; D not certain. The germline V gene has CDR1 LGHNA and CDR2 YNFKEQ. This CDR3 has 14 amino acids. V was pared by 3 bases and J by 9 bases, with 12 bases between.

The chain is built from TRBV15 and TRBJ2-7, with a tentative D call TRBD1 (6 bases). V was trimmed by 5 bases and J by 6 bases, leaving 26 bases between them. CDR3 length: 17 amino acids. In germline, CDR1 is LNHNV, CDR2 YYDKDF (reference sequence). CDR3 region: CATSAVFPDRTTIEQYF. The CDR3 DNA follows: TGTGCCACCAGCGCCGTGTTCCCTGACAGGACCACAATCGAGCAGTACTTC.

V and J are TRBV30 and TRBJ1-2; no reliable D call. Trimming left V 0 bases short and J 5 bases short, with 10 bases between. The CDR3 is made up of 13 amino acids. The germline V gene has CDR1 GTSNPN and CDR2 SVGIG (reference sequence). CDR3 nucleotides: TGTGCCTGGAGTGTGAGTACAGATTATGGCTACACCTTC. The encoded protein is CAWSVSTDYGYTF.

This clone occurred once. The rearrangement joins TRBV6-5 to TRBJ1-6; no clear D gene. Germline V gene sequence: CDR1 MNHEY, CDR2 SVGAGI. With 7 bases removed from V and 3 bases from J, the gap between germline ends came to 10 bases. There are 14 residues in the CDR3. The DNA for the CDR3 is TGTGCCAGCACGGGAAACCACTATAATTCACCCCTCCACTTT. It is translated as CASTGNHYNSPLHF.

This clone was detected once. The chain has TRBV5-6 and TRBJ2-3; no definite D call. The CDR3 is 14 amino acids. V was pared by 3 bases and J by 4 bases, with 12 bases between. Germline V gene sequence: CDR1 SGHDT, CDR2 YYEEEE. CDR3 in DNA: TGTGCCAGCAGCTGGGTTCATACCGCAGATACGCAGTATTTT. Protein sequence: CASSWVHTADTQYF.

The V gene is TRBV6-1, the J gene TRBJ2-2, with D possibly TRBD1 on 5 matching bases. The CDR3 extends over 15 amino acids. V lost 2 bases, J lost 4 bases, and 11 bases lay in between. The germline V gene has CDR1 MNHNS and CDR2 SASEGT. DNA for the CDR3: TGTGCCAGCAGTGAACAGGGTGGCGGCACCGGGGAGCTGTTTTTT. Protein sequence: CASSEQGGGTGELFF.

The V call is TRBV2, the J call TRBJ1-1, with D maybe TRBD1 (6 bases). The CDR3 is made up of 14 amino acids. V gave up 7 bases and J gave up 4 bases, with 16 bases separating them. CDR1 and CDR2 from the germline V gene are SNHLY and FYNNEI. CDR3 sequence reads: CASTPWQDSTEAFF. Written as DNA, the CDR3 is TGTGCCAGCACCCCGTGGCAGGACAGCACTGAAGCTTTCTTT. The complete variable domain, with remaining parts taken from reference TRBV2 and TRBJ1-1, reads EPEVTQTPSHQVTQMGQEVILRCVPISNHLYFYWYRQILGQKVEFLVSFYNNEISEKSEIFDDQFSVERPDGSNFTLKIRSTKLEDSAMYFCASTPWQDSTEAFFGQGTRLTVV.

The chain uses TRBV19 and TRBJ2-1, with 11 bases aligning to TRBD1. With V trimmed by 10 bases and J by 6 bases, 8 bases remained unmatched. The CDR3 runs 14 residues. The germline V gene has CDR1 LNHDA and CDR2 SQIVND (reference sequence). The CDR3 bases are TGTGCCACAACCGGGACAGGGGGTTTCAATGAGCAGTTCTTC. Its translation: CATTGTGGFNEQFF.

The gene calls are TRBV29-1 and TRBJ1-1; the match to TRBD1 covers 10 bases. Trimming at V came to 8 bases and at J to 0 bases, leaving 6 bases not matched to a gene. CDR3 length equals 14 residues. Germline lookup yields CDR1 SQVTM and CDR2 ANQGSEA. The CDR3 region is CSIRTGGLNTEAFF. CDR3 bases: TGCAGCATAAGGACAGGGGGGCTGAACACTGAAGCTTTCTTT.

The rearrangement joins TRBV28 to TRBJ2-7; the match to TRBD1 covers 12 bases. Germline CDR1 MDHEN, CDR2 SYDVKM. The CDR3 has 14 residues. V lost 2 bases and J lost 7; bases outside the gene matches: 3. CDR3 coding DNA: TGTGCCAGCAGTTTAGGGACAGGGGGCCGGGAGCAGTACTTC. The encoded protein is CASSLGTGGREQYF.

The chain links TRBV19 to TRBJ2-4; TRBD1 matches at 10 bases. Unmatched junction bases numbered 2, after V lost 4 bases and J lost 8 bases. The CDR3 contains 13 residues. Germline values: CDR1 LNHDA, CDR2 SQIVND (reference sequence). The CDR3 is CASSRQGADIQYF. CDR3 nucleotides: TGTGCCAGTAGTAGACAGGGGGCGGACATTCAGTACTTC.

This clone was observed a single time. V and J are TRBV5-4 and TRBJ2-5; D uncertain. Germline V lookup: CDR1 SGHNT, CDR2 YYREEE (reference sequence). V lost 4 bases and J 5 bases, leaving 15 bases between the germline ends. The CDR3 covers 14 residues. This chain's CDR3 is CASSRYDLGETQYF. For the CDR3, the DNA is TGTGCCAGCAGCCGATACGACCTCGGGGAGACCCAGTACTTC.

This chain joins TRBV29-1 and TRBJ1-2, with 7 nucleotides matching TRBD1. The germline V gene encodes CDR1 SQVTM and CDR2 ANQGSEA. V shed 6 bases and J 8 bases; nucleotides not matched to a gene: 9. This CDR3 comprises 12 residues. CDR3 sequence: CSVDGQDGGYTF. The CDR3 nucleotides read TGCAGCGTAGACGGACAGGACGGCGGCTACACCTTC.